This TCR beta chain was documented in a study of blood T cell repertoires in COVID-19. Background on the study: Sources were T cells, B-cell-depleted T cells, or PBMCs; the material itself was cDNA or gDNA.

This clone was seen many times. Here immunoSEQ multiplex PCR was the method, and the copy in TCRdb shows in-frame clones only, minus some. The sample lists under 300,000 clones; less than 90% were seen once. The CDR3 extends over 15 amino acids. V was shortened by 7 bases and J by 4 bases, with 20 bases between the two germline ends. Germline loops: CDR1 SGHTS, CDR2 YDEGEE. This receptor was identified in a man aged 60 to 69 who had recovered from COVID-19. This chain links TRBV5-8 with TRBJ1-2; D gene unclear. Sequencing was done on a sample of peripheral blood. CDR3 protein: CASCPRQIKSYGYTF. DNA of the CDR3: TGTGCCAGCTGCCCGAGGCAGATAAAAAGCTATGGCTACACCTTC.